This T cell receptor (beta chain) was sequenced in a study of graft-versus-host responses after intestinal transplantation. Study-wide context: Recipients received multivisceral, liver-intestinal, or isolated intestinal transplants. Uniformly, recipients were administered anti-thymocyte globulin induction with subsequent tacrolimus and steroids for around three years.

With regard to this clone: Its matching antigen is unknown.

The table came from immunoSEQ multiplex PCR; TCRdb's copy has only in-frame clones and leaves some out. Among just over 20,000 clones, roughly 92% were seen once, and the ten largest hold roughly 44%. Germline V gene lookup returns CDR1 SGHDT and CDR2 YYEEEE. This CDR3 region has 14 residues. The ends were cut back, 1 base at V and 1 base at J, with 9 bases in the middle. Study-wide findings and caveats: Recipient marrow contained GvH clones, some of which appeared first in ileum or blood. Some patients had graft-donor T cell macrochimerism, and their allografts showed high graft-versus-host to host-versus-graft clonal ratios.

Specimen: PBMCs, collected about 9 months after intestinal transplant. The TCR comes from a human patient who received an intestinal transplant, so some T cells may come from the graft donor. The chain employs TRBV5-6 and TRBJ2-7; a weak D match, TRBD1 (5 bases). The CDR3 is CASSLSGYSYEQYF. Here the CDR3 DNA reads TGTGCCAGCAGCTTGTCAGGGTATTCCTACGAGCAGTACTTC.